This T cell receptor beta chain was captured by sequencing in a study of spatial heterogeneity in lung cancer. Study as a whole: Detected sequences consistently included more beta-chain ones than alpha-chain ones. Study-level findings and limits: Expanded tumor TCRs that were ubiquitous appeared in blood more at resection than follow-up.

Germline V lookup: CDR1 SQVTM, CDR2 ANQGSEA. The CDR3 has 12 residues. The ends lost 8 bases at V and 5 bases at J; junction bases unmatched: 9. TCRdb independently ran MiXCR on the 5' RACE reads; one entry per CDR3 protein. Counted here are 50,000 or so distinct CDR3 sequences, around 11% occurring once; the ten biggest clones make up roughly a third. In its sample, this clonotype was seen many times. Antigen: not known. Time point described: blood at routine non-recurrence follow-up after resection. Whole RNA came from tumor, nontumor lung or frozen PBMC and was sequenced without being sorted. Sequenced here: PBMCs, sampled at follow-up. This clonotype was obtained from a male donor with early-stage non-small cell lung cancer. V gene TRBV29-1 combines with J gene TRBJ2-7; 7 bases fit TRBD2. CDR3 sequence reads: CSFLGGIHEQYF. DNA for the CDR3: TGCAGCTTCTTGGGGGGGATCCACGAGCAGTACTTC.